These T cell receptor beta chains were read from a single sample in a study of technical replicates of blood from several donors. The protocol was immunoSEQ multiplex PCR, while the TCRdb copy is restricted to in-frame clones and leaves out a portion. The table records about 93,000 clones, 95% of them present only once. Specimen: T cells isolated from PBMCs. The source is a human donor in good health. The CDR3 runs from the conserved cysteine through the conserved F or W. Each record gives: J gene, clone size, D gene, V gene, CDR3 DNA, CDR3 protein. A D gene is named only where the DNA matches it firmly. Rows give clone size only sometimes, using once, few, many, or a class for an expanded clone.

>TRBJ2-7|once|NA|TRBV29-1
TGCAGCGTTGAGAGGTCTTACGAGCAGTACTTC
CSVERSYEQYF
>TRBJ1-2|NA|NA|TRBV4-1
TGCGCCAGCAGCCAAGAACTACAATGGGTTGGTGGCTACACCTTC
CASSQELQWVGGYTF
>TRBJ1-3|NA|NA|TRBV6-5
TGTGCCAGCAGTTACATGAGCTCTGGAAACACCATATATTTT
CASSYMSSGNTIYF
>TRBJ2-7|NA|NA|TRBV5-5
TGTGCCAGCAGCTCGGACAGACCCTACGAGCAGTACTTC
CASSSDRPYEQYF
>TRBJ1-1|NA|NA|TRBV5-6
TGTGCCAGCAGCTTAATTGATGGAGAGGGTGAAGCTTTCTTT
CASSLIDGEGEAFF
>TRBJ2-5|NA|TRBD1|TRBV6-1
TGTGCCAGCAGTGAGTTGTCGGGACAGGGCGCCACCCAGTACTTC
CASSELSGQGATQYF
>TRBJ1-2|NA|TRBD1|TRBV9
TGTGCCAGCAGCCCTATGACAGGGGTTCCCGTCTATGGCTACACCTTC
CASSPMTGVPVYGYTF
>TRBJ1-2|NA|TRBD1|TRBV10-3
TGTGCCATAATGGACAGGCGGCCCTATGGCTACACCTTC
CAIMDRRPYGYTF
>TRBJ1-2|NA|NA|TRBV15
TGTGCCACCAGCAGAGGGACAGCCCTAAACTATGGCTACACCTTC
CATSRGTALNYGYTF
>TRBJ1-2|NA|TRBD1|TRBV5-4
TGTGCCAGCAGCACAGACAGGGGGCGGGGCTACACCTTC
CASSTDRGRGYTF
>TRBJ2-2|NA|TRBD2|TRBV6-1
TGTGCCACCGGACTAGCGGGAGGGGCCGGGGAGCTGTTTTTT
CATGLAGGAGELFF
>TRBJ1-5|NA|NA|TRBV6-5
TGTGCCAGCAGTACGGACTTCAATCAGCCCCAGCATTTT
CASSTDFNQPQHF
>TRBJ1-4|NA|NA|TRBV6-1
TGTGCCAGCAGTTCAGGTGAAAAACTGTTTTTT
CASSSGEKLFF
>TRBJ2-5|NA|TRBD2|TRBV7-9
TGTGCCAGCAGCTTTCGGACTAGCGGGGAAGAGACCCAGTACTTC
CASSFRTSGEETQYF
>TRBJ2-1|NA|NA|TRBV18
TGTGCCAGCTCACCACAACAGGACAATGAGCAGTTCTTC
CASSPQQDNEQFF
>TRBJ2-3|NA|TRBD2|TRBV28
TGTGCCAGCAGTTTACTGATAGCGGGAGTTGCAGATACGCAGTATTTT
CASSLLIAGVADTQYF
>TRBJ2-5|NA|TRBD2|TRBV2
TGTGCCAGCAAGGGACCTAGCGGCCCAGAGACCCAGTACTTC
CASKGPSGPETQYF